Following are 8 T cell receptor beta chains from one sample sequenced in a study of cytomegalovirus exposure and HLA in healthy donors. Researchers ran the PCR with 60 Vbeta and 13 Jbeta primers. This table comes from immunoSEQ multiplex PCR, and its TCRdb copy is limited to in-frame clones, with some not included. Here the sample spans some 180,000 clones, 80% being singletons. The sample comprised PBMCs. The origin of the receptors is a girl between 10 and 17 years old in good health and CMV-seropositive.

This sequence joins TRBV7-9 and TRBJ1-4; D is perhaps TRBD1 (5 bases). The germline gives CDR1 SEHNR, CDR2 FQNEAQ (reference sequence). V shed 5 bases and J shed 3 bases, with 25 bases lying between them. This CDR3 has 19 residues. CDR3 amino acids: CASSPLAAGPLRANEKLFF. CDR3 DNA sequence: TGTGCCAGCAGCCCCCTCGCCGCGGGACCACTCAGAGCTAATGAAAAACTGTTTTTT.

V is TRBV5-4 and J is TRBJ2-1; 12 bases agree with TRBD2. This CDR3 has 15 amino acids. Germline CDR1 reads SGHNT; CDR2 reads YYREEE (reference sequence). Losses at the gene ends were 4 bases for V and 6 bases for J; bases not matched to a gene: 5. The CDR3 region is CASSGGLAGFNEQFF. In DNA, the CDR3 is TGTGCCAGCAGCGGCGGACTAGCGGGGTTCAATGAGCAGTTCTTC.

The chain joins TRBV9 to TRBJ2-5; D might be TRBD2 (5 bases). Trimming stripped 4 bases from V and 5 bases from J, with 9 bases between. Germline V lookup: CDR1 SGDLS, CDR2 YYNGEE. This CDR3 region has 12 residues. This chain's CDR3 is CASSSGVETQYF. For the CDR3, the DNA is TGTGCCAGCAGCTCCGGGGTGGAGACCCAGTACTTC.

V gene TRBV6-1 combines with J gene TRBJ2-5, with 8 positions matching TRBD2. V dropped 3 bases and J dropped 0; count of bases not matched to a gene: 12. The CDR3 has 18 amino acids. CDR1 is MNHNS, CDR2 SASEGT, per germline. CDR3 protein: CASSDLSLAGPNQETQYF. The CDR3 DNA sequence: TGTGCCAGCAGTGACCTTTCTTTAGCGGGACCGAACCAAGAGACCCAGTACTTC.

The chain is built from TRBV11-2 and TRBJ1-1; 11 nucleotides align to TRBD1. The ends lost 5 bases at V and 0 bases at J; junction bases unmatched: 5. Germline values: CDR1 SGHAT, CDR2 FQNNGV. The CDR3 length is 16 residues. CDR3 region: CASSGRTGGMNTEAFF. DNA of the CDR3: TGTGCCAGCAGCGGACGGACAGGGGGCATGAACACTGAAGCTTTCTTT. The full variable domain, completed using reference TRBV11-2 and TRBJ1-1, is EAGVAQSPRYKIIEKRQSVAFWCNPISGHATLYWYQQILGQGPKLLIQFQNNGVVDDSQLPKDRFSAERLKGVDSTLKIQPAKLEDSAVYLCASSGRTGGMNTEAFFGQGTRLTVV.

The J gene is TRBJ2-3, the V gene TRBV11-3; D not certain. Germline V lookup: CDR1 SGHNT, CDR2 YENEEA. With 5 bases removed from V and 6 bases from J, the gap between germline ends came to 12 bases. CDR3 length: 13 residues. The CDR3 sequence: CASSQRSGDTQYF. In nucleotides, the CDR3 is TGTGCCAGCAGCCAGAGGTCGGGTGATACGCAGTATTTT.

The CDR3 reads CASSGRPYSNQPQHF. The CDR3, as DNA: TGTGCCAGTTCCGGGAGGCCATATAGCAATCAGCCCCAGCATTTT. The chain joins TRBV19 to TRBJ1-5, with D unclear. There are 15 residues in the CDR3. Germline CDR1 and CDR2: LNHDA and SQIVND (reference sequence). With 8 bases removed from V and 0 bases from J, the gap between germline ends came to 14 bases.

The chain is built from TRBV6-5 and TRBJ1-1, with D uncertain. Germline CDR1 MNHEY, CDR2 SVGAGI. The CDR3 is 16 amino acids. V lost 0 bases and J 5 bases, leaving 16 bases between the germline ends. The CDR3 DNA reads as TGTGCCAGCAGTTACTCGGACTCACGACCGGGAACTGAAGCTTTCTTT. It is translated as CASSYSDSRPGTEAFF.